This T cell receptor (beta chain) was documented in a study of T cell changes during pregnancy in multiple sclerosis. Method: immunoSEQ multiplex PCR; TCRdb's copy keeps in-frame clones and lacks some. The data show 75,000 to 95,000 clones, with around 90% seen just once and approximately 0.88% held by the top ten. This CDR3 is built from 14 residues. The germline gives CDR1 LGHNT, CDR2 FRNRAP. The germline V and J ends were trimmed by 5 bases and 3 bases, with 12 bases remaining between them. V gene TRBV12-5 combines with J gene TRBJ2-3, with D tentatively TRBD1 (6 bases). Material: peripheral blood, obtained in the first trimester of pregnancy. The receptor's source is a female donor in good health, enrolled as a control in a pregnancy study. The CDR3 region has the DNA TGTGCTAGTGGTCCACAACAGGGTACAGATACGCAGTATTTT. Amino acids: CASGPQQGTDTQYF.